This TCR beta chain was captured by sequencing in a study of graft-versus-host responses after intestinal transplantation (dated by TCRdb to the early 2020s). About the study as a whole: The transplants that recipients received were multivisceral, liver-intestinal, or isolated intestinal. To identify alloreactive clones, pre-transplant mixed lymphocyte reaction products were sequenced and then compared with unstimulated pre-transplant donor and recipient T cells. Every recipient was given anti-thymocyte globulin induction, then maintenance tacrolimus and steroids for around three years. Rather than going through the commercial service, samples from three later patients were sequenced in-house on an Illumina MiSeq and processed with MiXCR. Graft-versus-host and host-versus-graft alloreactive T cell clones were tracked in the graft, circulation and bone marrow after intestinal transplantation using bulk TCR-beta CDR3 sequencing. A peak of at least 4% donor T cells among recipient peripheral blood mononuclear cells was the definition used for donor T cell macrochimerism. The cohort enrolled 24 intestinal transplant recipients, one of whom was a retransplant, and a few patients without pretransplant specimens were excluded. Study-level results and caveats: High GvH to HvG T cell clonal ratios were observed in the allografts of patients with donor T cell macrochimerism. Conclusions were limited by the relatively low number and heterogeneity of intestinal transplant patients. GvH clones turned up in recipient bone marrow, with some appearing earlier in ileal mucosa or blood, a pattern consistent with an intestinal mucosal origin. Peak levels of circulating GvH clones were associated with declines in HvG clones early after transplant.

Explained via the paper, the time point label denotes: cells obtained before transplantation from donor or recipient. CD3+CD4+ and CD3+CD8+ populations were FACS-sorted from unstimulated pre-transplant donor and recipient cells taken from spleen or lymph nodes. The germline V gene encodes CDR1 SEHNR and CDR2 FQNEAQ (reference sequence). The V end gives up 1 base and the J end 4 bases, leaving 4 bases in the junction not matched to a gene. The CDR3 starts with the cysteine, ends with the phenylalanine, and has 15 residues. The DNA shown is the 45-base CDR3, in frame from base 1. Comment on this clone: Its antigen remains unidentified. No much larger clone exists at a distance of one base, and base qualities are not known.

The library was obtained by the immunoSEQ multiplex PCR assay. For most patients, genomic DNA was isolated with the Qiagen DNeasy Blood and Tissue Kit and shipped frozen to Adaptive Biotechnologies for TCR sequencing. For most patients, genomic DNA was subjected to high-throughput TCR-beta CDR3 sequencing by Adaptive Biotechnologies. The authors' pipeline ran thus. TCR sequencing data for 15 to 20 patients were retrieved from Adaptive's ImmunoSEQ software; three other patients were processed with MiXCR and VDJtools. To correct CD4 versus CD8 sorting errors, sequences present in both subsets at a frequency ratio below 5:1 were removed. CDR3 nucleotide sequences shared by donor and recipient were removed because the origin of these sequences could not be assigned. At least 2-fold expansion over unstimulated cells and a minimum CFSE-low frequency of 0.002% (template counts) or 0.001% (read counts) were required for clones to be classified as alloreactive. Mappable clones were those detected in sequenced pre-transplant spleen, lymph node, or MLR CFSE-low populations of the donor or recipient. The cumulative frequency of alloreactive clones was calculated as a percentage of all sequences, weighted by copy number. What TCRdb holds here is the immuneACCESS table cut down to in-frame rearrangements. Part of the clones is not present; checked against another copy, under half of the missing clones reflect an unresolved V gene, and the others are unexplained. V and J calls plus clone size are reproduced from that table; the DNA served to infer D and trimming. Across this sample there are over 100,000 clones, with around nine tenths seen only once. Approximately 0.22% of the sample comes from the top ten.

The sequenced sample was unstimulated CD4+ T cells sorted from spleen or lymph node cells, obtained before transplant. The chain joins TRBV7-9 to TRBJ1-3; the central 7 bases match TRBD1. The clonotype comes from a human donor who was the organ donor for an intestinal transplant. The nucleotide sequence reads as follows: TGTGCCAGCAGCTTAGAGGGGGCGATAGGAAACACCATATATTTT. Its product reads: CASSLEGAIGNTIYF. This CDR3, with the reference TRBV7-9 and TRBJ1-3 proteins standing in past its ends, gives the full variable domain DTGVSQNPRHKITKRGQNVTFRCDPISEHNRLYWYRQTLGQGPEFLTYFQNEAQLEKSRLLSDRFSAERPKGSFSTLEIQRTEQGDSAMYLCASSLEGAIGNTIYFGEGSWLTVV.